This T cell receptor (beta chain) comes out of a study of T cell responses to AZD1222 COVID-19 vaccine. Study-level points and caveats: Sampling that yielded the repertoires occurred only after the peak T cell response. Variant regions that are unmutated are reportedly the target of nearly half of spike-specific TCRs.

The repertoire was sequenced with immunoSEQ multiplex PCR; TCRdb's copy has only in-frame clones and lacks some. The sample has about 200,000 clones, about 90% seen once. The CDR3 runs 13 residues. Germline values: CDR1 LNHDA, CDR2 SQIVND (reference sequence). Unmatched junction bases numbered 1, after V lost 5 bases and J lost 6 bases. A note on this clone: Antigen: not known.

The sequence was collected from an adult in good health. The rearrangement links TRBV19 to TRBJ1-5; the match to TRBD1 covers 10 bases. The sample was peripheral blood, taken on day 0 of AZD1222 vaccination. In DNA form, the CDR3 reads TGTGCCAGTAGTGGACAGGGGGGTCAGCCCCAGCATTTT. Translating it yields CASSGQGGQPQHF.